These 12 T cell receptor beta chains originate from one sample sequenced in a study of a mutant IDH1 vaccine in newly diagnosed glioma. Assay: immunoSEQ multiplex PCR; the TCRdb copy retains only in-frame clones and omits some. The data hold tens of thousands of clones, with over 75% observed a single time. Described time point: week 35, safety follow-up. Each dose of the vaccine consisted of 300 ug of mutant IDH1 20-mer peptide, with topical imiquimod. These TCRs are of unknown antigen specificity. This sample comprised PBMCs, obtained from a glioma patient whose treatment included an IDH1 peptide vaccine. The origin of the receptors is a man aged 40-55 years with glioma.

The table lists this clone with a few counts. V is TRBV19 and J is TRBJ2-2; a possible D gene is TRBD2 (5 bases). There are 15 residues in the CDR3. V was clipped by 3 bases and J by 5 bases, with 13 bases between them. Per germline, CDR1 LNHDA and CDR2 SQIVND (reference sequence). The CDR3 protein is CASSISSPRTGELFF. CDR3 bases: TGTGCCAGTAGTATTTCTAGCCCCCGGACCGGGGAGCTGTTTTTT.

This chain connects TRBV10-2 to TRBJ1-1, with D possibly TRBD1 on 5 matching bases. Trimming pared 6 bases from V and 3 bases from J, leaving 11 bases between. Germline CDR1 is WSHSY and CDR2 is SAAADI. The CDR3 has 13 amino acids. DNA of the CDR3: TGCGCCAGCAGAACCGCGGGGGACACTGAAGCTTTCTTT. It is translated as CASRTAGDTEAFF.

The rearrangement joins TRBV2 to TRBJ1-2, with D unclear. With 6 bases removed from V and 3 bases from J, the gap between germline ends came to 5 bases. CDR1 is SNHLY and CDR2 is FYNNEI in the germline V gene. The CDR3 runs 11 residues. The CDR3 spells CASRRDYGYTF. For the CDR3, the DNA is TGTGCCAGCAGGCGTGACTATGGCTACACCTTC. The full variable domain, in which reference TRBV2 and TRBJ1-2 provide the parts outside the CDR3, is EPEVTQTPSHQVTQMGQEVILRCVPISNHLYFYWYRQILGQKVEFLVSFYNNEISEKSEIFDDQFSVERPDGSNFTLKIRSTKLEDSAMYFCASRRDYGYTFGSGTRLTVV.

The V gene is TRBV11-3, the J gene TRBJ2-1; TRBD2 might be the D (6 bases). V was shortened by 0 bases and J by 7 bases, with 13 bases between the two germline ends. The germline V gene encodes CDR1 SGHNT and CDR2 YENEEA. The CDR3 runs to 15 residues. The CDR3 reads CASSLDGVLANEQFF. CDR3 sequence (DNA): TGTGCCAGCAGCTTAGATGGGGTACTAGCTAATGAGCAGTTCTTC.

CDR3 nucleotides: TGTGCCACCACCGGGACAGGGGGCAATGGCTACACCTTC. This encodes CATTGTGGNGYTF. V usage is TRBV27 and J usage is TRBJ1-2, with TRBD1 matching over 12 bases. Germline assignment: CDR1 MNHEY and CDR2 SMNVEV (reference sequence). The CDR3 has 13 residues. With V trimmed by 10 bases and J by 6 bases, 6 bases remained unmatched.

Here the CDR3 reads CASSISGEVDGYTF. In DNA form, the CDR3 reads TGTGCCAGTAGTATTTCAGGGGAGGTGGATGGCTACACCTTC. The chain joins TRBV19 to TRBJ1-2; perhaps TRBD1 as D (6 bases). Germline CDR1 and CDR2: LNHDA and SQIVND (reference sequence). This CDR3 is 14 amino acids long. V was clipped by 3 bases and J by 6 bases, with 14 bases between them.

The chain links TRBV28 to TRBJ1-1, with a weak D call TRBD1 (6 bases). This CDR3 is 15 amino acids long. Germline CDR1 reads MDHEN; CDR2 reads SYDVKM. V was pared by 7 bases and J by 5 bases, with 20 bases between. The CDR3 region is CASTPSGGAKTEAFF. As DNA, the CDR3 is TGTGCCAGCACCCCTAGCGGGGGGGCGAAGACTGAAGCTTTCTTT.

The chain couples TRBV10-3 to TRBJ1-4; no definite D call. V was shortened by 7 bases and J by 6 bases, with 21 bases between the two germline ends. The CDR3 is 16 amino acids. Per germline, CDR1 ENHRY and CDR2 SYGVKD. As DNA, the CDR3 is TGTGCCATCATGCCACAAGCACAGCCCTGGGATGAAAAACTGTTTTTT. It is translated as CAIMPQAQPWDEKLFF.

The CDR3 bases are TGTGCCAGCAGTTACTCGAGCCCTCCGGGGACCCAGTACTTC. Encoded protein: CASSYSSPPGTQYF. This chain uses TRBV6-5 with TRBJ2-5; the D is unclear. Germline V gene sequence: CDR1 MNHEY, CDR2 SVGAGI. This CDR3 spans 14 amino acids. Trimming removed 0 bases from V and 7 bases from J, with 12 bases in between.

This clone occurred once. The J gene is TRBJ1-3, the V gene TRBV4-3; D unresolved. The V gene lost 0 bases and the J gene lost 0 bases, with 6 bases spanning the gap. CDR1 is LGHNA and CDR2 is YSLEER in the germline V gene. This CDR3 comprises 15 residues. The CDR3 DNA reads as TGCGCCAGCAGCCAAGAGGGTAGCTCTGGAAACACCATATATTTT. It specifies CASSQEGSSGNTIYF.

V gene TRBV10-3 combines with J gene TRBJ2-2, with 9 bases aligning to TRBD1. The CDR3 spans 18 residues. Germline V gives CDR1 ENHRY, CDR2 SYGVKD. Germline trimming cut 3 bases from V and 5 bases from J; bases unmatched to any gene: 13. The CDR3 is CAISDYRDRAIGTGELFF. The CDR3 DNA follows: TGTGCCATCAGTGATTACCGGGACAGGGCAATTGGGACCGGGGAGCTGTTTTTT.

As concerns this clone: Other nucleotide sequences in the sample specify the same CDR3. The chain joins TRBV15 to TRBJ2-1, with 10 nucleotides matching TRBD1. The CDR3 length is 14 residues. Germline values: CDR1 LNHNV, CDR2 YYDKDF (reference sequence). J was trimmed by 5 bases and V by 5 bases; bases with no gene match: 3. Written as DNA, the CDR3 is TGTGCCACCAGCCGAGGGACAGGGGACAATGAGCAGTTCTTC. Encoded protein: CATSRGTGDNEQFF.